These 14 T cell receptor beta chains share one sample of origin, sequenced in a study of cytomegalovirus exposure and HLA in healthy donors. The PCR contained 60 Vbeta and 13 Jbeta primers. Some clones are missing from TCRdb's copy, which holds only in-frame ones; the method was immunoSEQ multiplex PCR. The table records about 210,000 clones, around 81% of them present only once. The sequenced material came from PBMCs. All receptors come from a woman aged 45-60 years in good health and CMV-seropositive.

This clone was observed once. The chain has TRBV6-5 and TRBJ1-2; 7 bases fit TRBD1. The J segment lost 8 bases and the V segment lost 9 bases, leaving 9 bases of the junction unmatched. Germline CDR1 reads MNHEY; CDR2 reads SVGAGI. This CDR3 is 12 amino acids long. This chain's CDR3 is CASTRQGEGYTF. The CDR3 DNA reads TGTGCCAGTACTAGACAGGGAGAGGGCTACACCTTC.

The chain joins TRBV28 to TRBJ2-2; maybe TRBD1 (5 bases). Germline V CDR1 and CDR2: MDHEN, SYDVKM. V lost 8 bases and J lost 6, with 10 bases in between. The CDR3 spans 12 residues. This CDR3 reads CASGQWPGELFF. CDR3 coding DNA: TGTGCCAGCGGACAATGGCCCGGGGAGCTGTTTTTT.

The chain carries TRBV18 and TRBJ1-2; 9 nucleotides line up with TRBD1. Germline V gene lookup returns CDR1 KGHSH and CDR2 LQKENI. V gave up 2 bases and J gave up 6 bases; unmatched junction bases: 4. The CDR3 has 14 amino acids. CDR3 protein: CASSPDRGSDGYTF. Written as DNA, the CDR3 is TGTGCCAGCTCACCAGACAGGGGGTCTGATGGCTACACCTTC.

The gene calls are TRBV4-1 and TRBJ2-2; tentative D call: TRBD1 (6 bases). CDR1 is MGHRA and CDR2 is YSYEKL in the germline V gene. The CDR3 sequence is 15 residues long. V was cut by 1 base and J by 3 bases, with 9 bases left in between. This CDR3 reads CASSQAGTYTGELFF. DNA for the CDR3: TGCGCCAGCAGCCAAGCCGGGACATACACCGGGGAGCTGTTTTTT.

The genes are TRBV18 and TRBJ1-6; D not certain. The CDR3 has 15 residues. CDR1 and CDR2 (germline): KGHSH, LQKENI. V was shortened by 1 base and J by 4 bases, with 8 bases between the two germline ends. The CDR3 bases are TGTGCCAGCTCACCACTCATCAGGTATAATTCACCCCTCCACTTT. Translation: CASSPLIRYNSPLHF.

The gene calls are TRBV7-9 and TRBJ2-5, with 7 bases aligning to TRBD1. The V and J ends lost 5 bases and 5 bases, in that order; junction bases with no gene match: 14. The CDR3 totals 16 residues. Germline V gene data show CDR1 as SEHNR and CDR2 as FQNEAQ (reference sequence). CDR3 nucleotide sequence: TGTGCCAGCAGCAACCTCCCGGGCAGGGGGTCGGAGACCCAGTACTTC. Translation gives CASSNLPGRGSETQYF.

The table lists this clone with a count of one. The V gene is TRBV7-2, the J gene TRBJ2-5; D possibly corresponds to TRBD1 (6 bases). The CDR3 is 14 residues long. Trimming pared 5 bases from V and 4 bases from J, leaving 14 bases between. The V gene's germline CDR1 is SGHTA and CDR2 FQGNSA. CDR3 nucleotides: TGTGCCAGCAGCACCACAGGGATCGGAGAGACCCAGTACTTC. Its translation: CASSTTGIGETQYF.

This clone appeared a few times. This chain connects TRBV4-1 to TRBJ1-4, with 7 bases fitting TRBD1. The CDR3 has 17 amino acids. The V segment lost 1 base and the J segment 5 bases; nucleotides outside the gene matches: 10. The germline CDR1 and CDR2 sequences are MGHRA and YSYEKL. CDR3 amino acids: CASSQVGPGQLNEKLFF. The CDR3 bases are TGCGCCAGCAGCCAAGTGGGACCGGGACAGCTCAATGAAAAACTGTTTTTT.

This clone was seen more than once but under ten times. The chain's CDR3 is CASSLIGKLNTEAFF. The CDR3 nucleotides read TGCGCCAGCAGCCTGATCGGGAAACTGAACACTGAAGCTTTCTTT. The V gene is TRBV5-1, the J gene TRBJ1-1; no clear D gene. Trimming removed 4 bases at V and 0 bases at J, with 13 bases between. The V gene's germline CDR1 is SGHRS and CDR2 YFSETQ. The CDR3 has 15 residues.

The chain couples TRBV2 to TRBJ2-1; possible D gene TRBD2, 5 bases. V lost 3 bases to trimming and J lost 4 bases, with 10 bases between them. The CDR3 has 14 amino acids. The germline V gene encodes CDR1 SNHLY and CDR2 FYNNEI. The CDR3 region has the DNA TGTGCCAGCAGTGATCGACTACAGTACAATGAGCAGTTCTTC. Amino acids: CASSDRLQYNEQFF.

The chain uses TRBV2 and TRBJ2-1; no reliable D call. CDR1 SNHLY and CDR2 FYNNEI come from the germline V gene. The CDR3 has 15 residues. Trimming shortened V by 1 base and J by 4 bases, and 11 bases separated the two germline ends. The CDR3 sequence is CASSEDPLRYNEQFF. The CDR3 nucleotides read TGTGCCAGCAGTGAAGACCCCCTCAGGTACAATGAGCAGTTCTTC.

The rearrangement joins TRBV5-1 to TRBJ2-3, with unresolved D. From germline, CDR1 is SGHRS and CDR2 YFSETQ. V gave up 0 bases and J gave up 0 bases, with 5 bases separating them. CDR3 size: 14 residues. In DNA form, the CDR3 reads TGCGCCAGCAGCTTGGGTAGAAGCACAGATACGCAGTATTTT. Its translation is CASSLGRSTDTQYF.

This clone was detected only a few times. The V gene is TRBV4-2, the J gene TRBJ1-4; 9 positions match TRBD1. The germline CDR1 and CDR2 sequences are LGHNA and YNFKEQ. CDR3 length: 17 amino acids. V was pared by 1 base and J by 8 bases, with 11 bases of the junction left unmatched. CDR3 sequence: CASSQGGTGSLSEKLFF. In DNA form, the CDR3 reads TGTGCCAGCAGCCAAGGGGGGACAGGGAGCCTTTCGGAAAAACTGTTTTTT.

CDR3 nucleotides: TGTGCCTATCAAACAGGGGGTTCACCCCTCCACTTT. Translating gives CAYQTGGSPLHF. The V gene is TRBV30, the J gene TRBJ1-6; TRBD1 aligns across 8 bases. Looked up from germline, CDR1 is GTSNPN and CDR2 is SVGIG (reference sequence). The CDR3 has 12 amino acids. Germline trimming cut 7 bases from V and 9 bases from J; bases unmatched to any gene: 5. Using reference TRBV30 and TRBJ1-6 for the parts outside the CDR3, the full variable domain is SQTIHQWPATLVQPVGSPLSLECTVEGTSNPNLYWYRQAAGRGLQLLFYSVGIGQISSEVPQNLSASRPQDRQFILSSKKLLLSDSGFYLCAYQTGGSPLHFGNGTRLTVT.